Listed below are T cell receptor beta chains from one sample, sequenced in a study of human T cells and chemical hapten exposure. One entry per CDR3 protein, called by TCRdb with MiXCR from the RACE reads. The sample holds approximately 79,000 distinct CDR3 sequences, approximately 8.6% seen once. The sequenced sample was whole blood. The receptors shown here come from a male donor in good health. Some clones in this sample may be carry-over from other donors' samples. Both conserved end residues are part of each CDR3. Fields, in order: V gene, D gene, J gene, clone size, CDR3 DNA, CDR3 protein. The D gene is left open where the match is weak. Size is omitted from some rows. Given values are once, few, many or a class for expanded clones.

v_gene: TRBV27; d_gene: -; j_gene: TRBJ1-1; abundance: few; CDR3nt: TGTGCCAGCAGTTTTGGGGCCGGAGGCACTGAAGCTTTCTTT; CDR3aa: CASSFGAGGTEAFF
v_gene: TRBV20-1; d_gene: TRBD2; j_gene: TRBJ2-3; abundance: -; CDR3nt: TGCAGTGCTCCACTAGCGTCTAGCACAGATACGCAGTATTTT; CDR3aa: CSAPLASSTDTQYF
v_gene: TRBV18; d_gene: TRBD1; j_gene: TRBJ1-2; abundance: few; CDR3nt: TGTGCCAGCTCAACACAGGGGGCTAACTATGGCTACACCTTC; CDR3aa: CASSTQGANYGYTF
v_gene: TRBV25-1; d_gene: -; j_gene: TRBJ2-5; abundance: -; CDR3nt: TGTGCCAGCAGTGAGTCGCGGGGTCAAGAGACCCAGTACTTC; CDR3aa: CASSESRGQETQYF
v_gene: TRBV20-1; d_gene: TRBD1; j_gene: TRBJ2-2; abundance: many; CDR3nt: TGCAGTGCCTTGGACAGGACCGCCGGGGAGCTGTTTTTT; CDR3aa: CSALDRTAGELFF
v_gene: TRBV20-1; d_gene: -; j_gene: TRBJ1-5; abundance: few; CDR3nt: TGCAGTGCCACCCCGGGCCCCAGGAATCAGCCCCAGCATTTT; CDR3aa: CSATPGPRNQPQHF
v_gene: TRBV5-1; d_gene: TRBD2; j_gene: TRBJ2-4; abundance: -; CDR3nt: TGCGCCAGCAGCTCGGGACTAGACCAAAACATTCAGTACTTC; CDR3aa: CASSSGLDQNIQYF
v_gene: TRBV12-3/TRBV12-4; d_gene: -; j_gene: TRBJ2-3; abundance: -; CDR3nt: TGTGCCAGCAGTGCAGGGGAAGGAACAGATACGCAGTATTTT; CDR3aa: CASSAGEGTDTQYF
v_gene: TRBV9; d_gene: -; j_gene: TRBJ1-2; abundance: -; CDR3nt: TGTGCCAGCAGCGTAGAGTCTAACTATGGCTACACCTTC; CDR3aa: CASSVESNYGYTF
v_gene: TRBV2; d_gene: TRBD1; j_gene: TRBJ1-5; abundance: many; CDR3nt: TGTGCCAGCAGTGAAGCGACCTGGCAGGGGGAGGTCAATCAGCCCCAGCATTTT; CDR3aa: CASSEATWQGEVNQPQHF
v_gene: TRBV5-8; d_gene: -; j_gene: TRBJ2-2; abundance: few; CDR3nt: TGTGCCAGCAGCTTGGTTCTCGCCGGGGAGCTGTTTTTT; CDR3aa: CASSLVLAGELFF
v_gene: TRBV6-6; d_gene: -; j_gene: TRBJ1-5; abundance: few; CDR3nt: TGTGCCAGCAGTTACTCCCCCGATAGCAATCAGCCCCAGCATTTT; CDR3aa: CASSYSPDSNQPQHF
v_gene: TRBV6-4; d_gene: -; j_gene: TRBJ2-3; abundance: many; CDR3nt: TGTGCCAGCAGTGACGAACGGGAATCAGATACGCAGTATTTT; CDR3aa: CASSDERESDTQYF
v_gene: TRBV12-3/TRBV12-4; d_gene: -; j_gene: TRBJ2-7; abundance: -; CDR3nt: TGTGCCAGCAGTTATAGTAACGAGCAGTACTTC; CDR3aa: CASSYSNEQYF
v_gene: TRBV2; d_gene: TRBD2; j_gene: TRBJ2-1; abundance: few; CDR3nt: TGTGCCAGCAGTGAAGGACTAGCGGCTGAGCAGTTCTTC; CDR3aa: CASSEGLAAEQFF
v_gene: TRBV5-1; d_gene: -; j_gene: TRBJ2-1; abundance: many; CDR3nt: TGCGCCAGCAGTCAAGCGGGTAACGAGCAGTTCTTC; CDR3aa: CASSQAGNEQFF
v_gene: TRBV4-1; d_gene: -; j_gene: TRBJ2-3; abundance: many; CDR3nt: TGCGCCAGCAGCCAAGCGGAGGGTAGGTCGGATACGCAGTATTTT; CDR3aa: CASSQAEGRSDTQYF
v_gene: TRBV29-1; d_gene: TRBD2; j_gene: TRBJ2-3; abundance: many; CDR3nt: TGCAGCGTTGAAAGGCGGGAGGCGGGAGATACGCAGTATTTT; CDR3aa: CSVERREAGDTQYF
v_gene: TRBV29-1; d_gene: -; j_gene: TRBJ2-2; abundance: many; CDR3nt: TGCAGCGCCGGGACTCTTGGGACCGGGGAGCTGTTTTTT; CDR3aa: CSAGTLGTGELFF
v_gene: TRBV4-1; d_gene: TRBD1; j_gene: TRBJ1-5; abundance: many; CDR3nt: TGCGCCAGCAGCCAAGACCCCGGACAGGGCAATCAGCCCCAGCATTTT; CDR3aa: CASSQDPGQGNQPQHF
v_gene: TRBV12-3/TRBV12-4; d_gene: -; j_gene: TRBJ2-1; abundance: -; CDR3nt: TGTGCCAGCAGTTCTCCGGGACACTCTTACAATGAGCAGTTCTTC; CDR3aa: CASSSPGHSYNEQFF
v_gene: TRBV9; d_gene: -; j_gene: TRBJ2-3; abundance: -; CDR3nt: TGTGCCAGCAGCACCACCGCGGATACGCAGTATTTT; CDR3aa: CASSTTADTQYF
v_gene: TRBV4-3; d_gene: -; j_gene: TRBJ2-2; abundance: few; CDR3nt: TGCGCCAGCAGCCAAGACTCGAACACCGGGGAGCTGTTTTTT; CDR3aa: CASSQDSNTGELFF
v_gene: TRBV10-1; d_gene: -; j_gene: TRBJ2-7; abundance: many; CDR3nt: TGCGCCAGCGGTGAAAGTCTGAACTCCTACGAGCAGTACTTC; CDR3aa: CASGESLNSYEQYF
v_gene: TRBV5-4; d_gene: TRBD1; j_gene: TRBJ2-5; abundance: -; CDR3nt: TGTGCCAGCAGACCCTGGACAGGGGAGGAGACCCAGTACTTC; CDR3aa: CASRPWTGEETQYF
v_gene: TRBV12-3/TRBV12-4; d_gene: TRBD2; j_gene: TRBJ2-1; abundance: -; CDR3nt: TGTGCCAGCAGTACCCTAGCGGGAGGGAAGGATGAGCAGTTCTTC; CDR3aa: CASSTLAGGKDEQFF
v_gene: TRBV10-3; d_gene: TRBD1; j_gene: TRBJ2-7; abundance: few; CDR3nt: TGTGCCATCTCTTCCCGGACAGGGACCTCCGAGCAGTACTTC; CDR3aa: CAISSRTGTSEQYF
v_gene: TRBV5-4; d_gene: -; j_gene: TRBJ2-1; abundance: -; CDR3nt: TGTGCCAGCAGCATCGGAGGGAATGAGCAGTTCTTC; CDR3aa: CASSIGGNEQFF
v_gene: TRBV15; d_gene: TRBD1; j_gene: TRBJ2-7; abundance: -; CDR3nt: TGTGCCACCAGCAGGTCCGGGACAGTCTCTACCGAGCAGTACTTC; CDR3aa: CATSRSGTVSTEQYF
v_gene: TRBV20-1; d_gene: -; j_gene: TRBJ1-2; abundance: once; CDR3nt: TGCAGTGCTAGGACATGGGACACCAACTATGGCTACACCTTC; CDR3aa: CSARTWDTNYGYTF
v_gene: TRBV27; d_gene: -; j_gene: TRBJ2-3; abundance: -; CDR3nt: TGTGCCAGCAGTTTGTCGGGGCTCGGGGGTAGCACAGATACGCAGTATTTT; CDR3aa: CASSLSGLGGSTDTQYF
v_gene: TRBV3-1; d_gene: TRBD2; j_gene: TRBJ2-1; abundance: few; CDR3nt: TGTGCCAGCAGCCAAGTAGCGGGAGGTACCTACAATGAGCAGTTCTTC; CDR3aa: CASSQVAGGTYNEQFF
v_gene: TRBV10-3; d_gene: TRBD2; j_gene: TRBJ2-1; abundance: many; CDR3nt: TGTGCCATCAGTGAGTGGAGCGGGAGGCTCTACAATGAGCAGTTCTTC; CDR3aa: CAISEWSGRLYNEQFF
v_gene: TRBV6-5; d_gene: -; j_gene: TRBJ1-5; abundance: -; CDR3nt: TGTGCCAGCAGTCCCTACGGGAGAAATCAGCCCCAGCATTTT; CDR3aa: CASSPYGRNQPQHF
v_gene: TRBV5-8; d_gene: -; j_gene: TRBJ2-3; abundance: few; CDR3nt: TGTGCCAGCAGCTTTGTGGAAATGGGGGCAGATACGCAGTATTTT; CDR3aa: CASSFVEMGADTQYF
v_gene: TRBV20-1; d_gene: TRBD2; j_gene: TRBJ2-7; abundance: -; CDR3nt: TGCAGTGCTAGAGACTGGGGGGGAGGAGGGTACTACGAGCAGTACTTC; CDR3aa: CSARDWGGGGYYEQYF
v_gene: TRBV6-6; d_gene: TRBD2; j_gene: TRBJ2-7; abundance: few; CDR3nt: TGTGCCAGCAGTTTTGGGACTAGCGGGGAGTGGGCCTTC; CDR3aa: CASSFGTSGEWAF
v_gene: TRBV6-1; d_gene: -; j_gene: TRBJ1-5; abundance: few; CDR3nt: TGTGCCAGCAGTGAAGGGGGATATAGCAATCAGCCCCAGCATTTT; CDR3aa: CASSEGGYSNQPQHF
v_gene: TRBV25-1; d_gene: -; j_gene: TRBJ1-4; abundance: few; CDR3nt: TGTGCCAGCAGTGAATCCGGGACATATGAAAAACTGTTTTTT; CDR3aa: CASSESGTYEKLFF
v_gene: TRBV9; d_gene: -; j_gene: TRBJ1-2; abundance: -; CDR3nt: TGTGCCAGCAGCGTAGAAGCAGGGATCTATGGCTACACCTTC; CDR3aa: CASSVEAGIYGYTF
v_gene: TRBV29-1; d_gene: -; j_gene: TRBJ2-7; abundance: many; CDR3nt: TGCAGCGTCCAGACACTCACGGGCTCCGGGGAGCAGTACTTC; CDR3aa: CSVQTLTGSGEQYF
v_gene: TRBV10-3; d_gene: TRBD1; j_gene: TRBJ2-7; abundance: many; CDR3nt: TGTGCCATCAGTGATAGTGGGACAGGGTCGGGTGAGCAGTACTTC; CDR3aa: CAISDSGTGSGEQYF
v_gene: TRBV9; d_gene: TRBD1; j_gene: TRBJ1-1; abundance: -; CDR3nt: TGTGCCAGCAGCTCAAACAGGGGCGTCAACACTGAAGCTTTCTTT; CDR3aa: CASSSNRGVNTEAFF